The text below deals with one T cell receptor (beta chain). Assay version v3.0 of immunoSEQ was used, and it was run at survey level. Sequencing used immunoSEQ multiplex PCR; TCRdb keeps in-frame clones, though not all of them. Counted here are 20,000 to 25,000 clones, around three quarters occurring once; the ten biggest clones make up over 8.5%. The data were obtained in a study of long-term antiretroviral therapy in people with HIV. This CDR3 has 14 residues. Per the germline V gene, CDR1 is SGHDT and CDR2 is YYEEEE. Trimming removed 4 bases at V and 8 bases at J, with 13 bases between. At minimum, one pre-ART and two post-ART PBMC samples were obtained from each donor.

This clonotype was sampled from a woman between 40 and 55 years old with HIV. The sample was unsorted PBMCs, taken 4.1 years after starting antiretroviral therapy. The J gene is TRBJ1-6, the V gene TRBV5-6; possible D gene TRBD1, 6 bases. The CDR3 coding sequence is TGTGCCAGCAGCGCCCAGGGGTACGATTCACCCCTCCACTTT. It is translated as CASSAQGYDSPLHF.